This T cell receptor (beta chain) came from a study of shared clonotypes between healthy human individuals. Profiled with immunoSEQ multiplex PCR; TCRdb holds only in-frame clones, not every one. The sample yields around 2.5 million clones, more than 85% seen once. The length of the CDR3 is 15 residues. The V end lost 6 bases, the J end lost 0 bases, and 15 bases lay between the germline ends. From germline, CDR1 is LNHDA and CDR2 SQIVND (reference sequence). The specimen sequenced was naive CD4+ T cells from PBMCs. Subset reported: CD45RA+ positively selected. The chain combines TRBV19 with TRBJ2-7, with a tentative D call TRBD2 (5 bases). The TCR was taken from a man in his late teens or twenties in good health. Some clones in this sample may be carry-over from other donors' samples. The CDR3 region has the DNA TGTGCCAGTAGCACTGTTAGCGAGCTCTCCTACGAGCAGTACTTC. Protein: CASSTVSELSYEQYF.